This TCR beta chain was identified in a study of CXCR3-negative and CXCR3-positive naive CD8 T cells. Study-level results: For naive cells, CXCR3-negative and CXCR3-positive subsets had similar TRBV-TRBJ usage; for memory cells, usage differed.

Worth noting for this clonotype: As yet, its antigen is unknown.

Carrying UMI labels, the TRB cDNA libraries were prepared through 5' RACE. TCRdb reprocessed the 5' RACE reads, keeping one entry per CDR3 protein, no DNA. The listing records 100,000 to 150,000 distinct CDR3 sequences. The TCR comes from a human donor in good health. Some clones in this sample may be carry-over from other donors' samples. Material for sequencing was naive CXCR3- CD8+ T cells from blood. The subset was: CD45RO-CCR7+CD27+CD95- naive CD8+ T cells lacking CXCR3 (TNR3-).

CDR3 sequence: CASSYSLAGITDTQYF. V usage is TRBV6-5 and J usage is TRBJ2-3; the TCRdb D gene call, TRBD2, has no DNA to confirm it. This CDR3 has 16 residues. Germline CDR1 MNHEY, CDR2 SVGAGI.